These 10 T cell receptor beta chains were all obtained from the same sample, sequenced in a study of blood T cell repertoires in COVID-19. Clones were sequenced by immunoSEQ multiplex PCR, and TCRdb holds only the in-frame ones, with some missing. This sample has 300,000 or so clones; approximately 88% occur once, and the top ten carry 6.9%. Material for sequencing was peripheral blood. The receptors were sampled from a woman in her twenties or thirties who had recovered from COVID-19.

This rearrangement joins TRBV3-1 (or the pseudogene TRBV3-2) to TRBJ2-1; TRBD2 agrees at 9 bases. CDR1 and CDR2 from the germline V gene are LGHDT and YNNKEL (reference sequence). The CDR3 has 16 amino acids. The trim removed 1 base at V and 9 bases at J, leaving 10 bases unmatched. The CDR3 DNA sequence: TGTGCCAGCAGCCAAGGCTCCCTAGCGGGGAAACCTGAGCAGTTCTTC. Translation: CASSQGSLAGKPEQFF.

The V call is TRBV19, the J call TRBJ1-1; unclear D gene. V lost 5 bases and J 1 base, leaving 11 bases between the germline ends. Per the germline V gene, CDR1 is LNHDA and CDR2 is SQIVND (reference sequence). CDR3 size: 14 residues. The CDR3 DNA reads TGTGCCAGTAGTCTGAGCTCCGCGAACACTGAAGCTTTCTTT. As protein: CASSLSSANTEAFF.

This clone was recorded once. The chain is built from TRBV7-9 and TRBJ1-4, with D unresolved. Germline V lookup: CDR1 SEHNR, CDR2 FQNEAQ (reference sequence). CDR3 length: 16 amino acids. Trimming took off 5 bases at V and 7 bases at J, with 20 bases between the two ends. The CDR3 protein is CASSPMASTAGEKLFF. DNA of the CDR3: TGTGCCAGCAGCCCGATGGCCTCAACGGCGGGTGAAAAACTGTTTTTT.

The chain has TRBV2 and TRBJ2-7, with 14 bases fitting TRBD2. V gave up 5 bases and J gave up 2 bases; unmatched junction bases: 2. CDR3 length equals 15 residues. CDR1 and CDR2 (germline): SNHLY, FYNNEI. DNA of the CDR3: TGTGCCAGCAGTTGGACTAGCGGGGGGACCTACGAGCAGTACTTC. This translates into CASSWTSGGTYEQYF.

The chain uses TRBV28 and TRBJ2-1; TRBD2 agrees at 10 bases. Germline CDR1 is MDHEN and CDR2 is SYDVKM. This CDR3 is 14 amino acids long. Germline trimming cut 6 bases from V and 5 bases from J; bases unmatched to any gene: 4. The CDR3 region is CASSLAGGDNEQFF. CDR3 nucleotides: TGTGCCAGCAGCTTAGCGGGGGGCGACAATGAGCAGTTCTTC.

CDR3 sequence (DNA): TGCGCCAGCAGCCCCGATCGGGGGGCAGGACAGCCCCAGCATTTT. Translated: CASSPDRGAGQPQHF. V gene TRBV5-1 combines with J gene TRBJ1-5, with D perhaps matching TRBD1 (6 bases). The CDR3 covers 15 residues. V was shortened by 4 bases and J by 7 bases, with 18 bases between the two germline ends. The germline CDR1 and CDR2 sequences are SGHRS and YFSETQ.

This clone was counted a single time. The CDR3 loop reads CASSFNLRGSGQPQHF. As DNA, the CDR3 is TGTGCCAGCAGTTTTAATCTGCGAGGGTCTGGTCAGCCCCAGCATTTT. This sequence joins TRBV28 and TRBJ1-5; D is ambiguous. The CDR3 sequence is 16 residues long. Germline values: CDR1 MDHEN, CDR2 SYDVKM. V lost 3 bases to trimming and J lost 6 bases, with 18 bases between them. Together with reference TRBV28 and TRBJ1-5, the CDR3 gives the full variable domain: DVKVTQSSRYLVKRTGEKVFLECVQDMDHENMFWYRQDPGLGLRLIYFSYDVKMKEKGDIPEGYSVSREKKERFSLILESASTNQTSMYLCASSFNLRGSGQPQHFGDGTRLSIL.

J is TRBJ2-7 and V is TRBV9; the match to TRBD1 covers 8 bases. The CDR3 is 14 residues long. With V trimmed by 4 bases and J by 1 base, 4 bases remained unmatched. The germline V gene encodes CDR1 SGDLS and CDR2 YYNGEE. DNA for the CDR3: TGTGCCAGCAGCACGACAGGGGCATCCTACGAGCAGTACTTC. Translation: CASSTTGASYEQYF.

The chain combines TRBV28 with TRBJ1-1, with D tentatively TRBD1 (6 bases). The CDR3 consists of 16 residues. Trimming left V 5 bases short and J 2 bases short, with 18 bases between. CDR1 MDHEN and CDR2 SYDVKM come from the germline V gene. CDR3 in amino acids: CASSQTPGEGNTEAFF. In DNA, the CDR3 is TGTGCCAGCAGTCAAACCCCAGGGGAGGGAAACACTGAAGCTTTCTTT. Filled out from reference TRBV28 and TRBJ1-1, the complete variable domain reads DVKVTQSSRYLVKRTGEKVFLECVQDMDHENMFWYRQDPGLGLRLIYFSYDVKMKEKGDIPEGYSVSREKKERFSLILESASTNQTSMYLCASSQTPGEGNTEAFFGQGTRLTVV.

The chain uses TRBV29-1 and TRBJ1-1; 8 bases map to TRBD1. The CDR3 runs 13 residues. V shed 5 bases, J shed 1 base, and the junction held 3 bases outside the gene matches. Germline loops: CDR1 SQVTM, CDR2 ANQGSEA. In DNA form, the CDR3 reads TGCAGCGTTTTGGGACAGGAGAACACTGAAGCTTTCTTT. Its protein product is CSVLGQENTEAFF. The whole variable domain, filled in from reference TRBV29-1 and TRBJ1-1, reads SAVISQKPSRDICQRGTSLTIQCQVDSQVTMMFWYRQQPGQSLTLIATANQGSEATYESGFVIDKFPISRPNLTFSTLTVSNMSPEDSSIYLCSVLGQENTEAFFGQGTRLTVV.